This T cell receptor (beta chain) was identified in a study of T cell clonotyping in hematopoietic cell transplantation. Study details: Recipients' pretransplant samples followed cytoreduction.

Generated by immunoSEQ multiplex PCR, the TCRdb table keeps only in-frame clones and is missing some. The profile shows 5,500 to 7,500 clones, 75% to 85% of them singletons. V shed 7 bases and J 7 bases; nucleotides not matched to a gene: 4. CDR3 size: 13 residues. Germline CDR1 and CDR2: SNHLY and FYNNEI. Of note for this clone: Its antigen is undetermined.

Study outcomes and limitations: CD4 and CD8 repertoire contributions could not be separated without sorting. Few recipient clonotypes overlapped donors; over 95% were de novo at given depth. Graft donor and pretransplant recipient Inverse Simpson Index values predicted broader posttransplant TCR diversity.

Time point here: recipient sample about 28 days before transplant, after cytoreduction. The source was peripheral blood mononuclear cells, collected before stem cell transplant. The source is a woman in her forties or fifties with acute myeloid leukemia. Some clones in this sample may be carry-over from other donors' samples. V gene TRBV2 combines with J gene TRBJ2-5; 12 bases line up with TRBD2. The CDR3 DNA reads TGTGCCAGCACCGAGACTAGCGGGGGGACCCAGTACTTC. This translates into CASTETSGGTQYF.